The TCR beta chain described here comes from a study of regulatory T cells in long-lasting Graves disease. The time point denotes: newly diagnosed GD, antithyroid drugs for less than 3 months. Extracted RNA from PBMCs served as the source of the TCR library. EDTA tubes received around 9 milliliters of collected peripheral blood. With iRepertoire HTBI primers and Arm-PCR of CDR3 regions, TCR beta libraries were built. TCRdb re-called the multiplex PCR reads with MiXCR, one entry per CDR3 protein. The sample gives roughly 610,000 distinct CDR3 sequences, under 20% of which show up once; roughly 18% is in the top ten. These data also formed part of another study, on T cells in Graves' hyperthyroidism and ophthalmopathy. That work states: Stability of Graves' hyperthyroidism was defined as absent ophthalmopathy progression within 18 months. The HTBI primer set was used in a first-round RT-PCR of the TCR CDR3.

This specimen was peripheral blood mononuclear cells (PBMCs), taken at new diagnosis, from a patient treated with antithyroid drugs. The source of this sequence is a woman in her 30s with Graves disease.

CDR3 DNA: TGTGCCAGCTCACCTATTGACAGCCGGGGATGGACCGGGGAGCTGTTTTTT. This translates into CASSPIDSRGWTGELFF. The chain combines TRBV18 with TRBJ2-2; the D call may be TRBD1 or TRBD2 (5 bases each). V was clipped by 3 bases and J by 5 bases, with 19 bases between them. This CDR3 contains 17 residues. The germline gives CDR1 KGHSH, CDR2 LQKENI.